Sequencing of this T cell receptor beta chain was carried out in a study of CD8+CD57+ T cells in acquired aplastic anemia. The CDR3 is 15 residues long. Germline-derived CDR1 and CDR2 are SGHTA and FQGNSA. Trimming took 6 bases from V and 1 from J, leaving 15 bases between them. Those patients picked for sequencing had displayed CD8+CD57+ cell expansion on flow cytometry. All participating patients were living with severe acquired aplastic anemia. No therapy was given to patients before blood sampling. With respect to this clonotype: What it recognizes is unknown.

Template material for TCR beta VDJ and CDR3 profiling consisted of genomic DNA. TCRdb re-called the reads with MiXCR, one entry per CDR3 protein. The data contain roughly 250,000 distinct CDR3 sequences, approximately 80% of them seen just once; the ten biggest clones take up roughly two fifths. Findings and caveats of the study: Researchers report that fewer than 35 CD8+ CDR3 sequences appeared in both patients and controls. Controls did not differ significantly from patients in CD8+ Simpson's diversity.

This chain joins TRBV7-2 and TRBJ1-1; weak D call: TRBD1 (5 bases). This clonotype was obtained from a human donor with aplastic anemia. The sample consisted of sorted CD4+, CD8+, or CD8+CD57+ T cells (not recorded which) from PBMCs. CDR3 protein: CASRPLGAGNTEAFF. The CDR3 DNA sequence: TGTGCCAGCAGACCTCTTGGGGCGGGGAACACTGAAGCTTTCTTT. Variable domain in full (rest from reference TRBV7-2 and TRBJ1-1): GAGVSQSPSNKVTEKGKDVELRCDPISGHTALYWYRQSLGQGLEFLIYFQGNSAPDKSGLPSDRFSAERTGGSVSTLTIQRTQQEDSAVYLCASRPLGAGNTEAFFGQGTRLTVV.